This TCR beta chain was recovered during a study of cytomegalovirus exposure and HLA in healthy donors. Study-level findings and limits: Accurate predictions that matched the HLA-A and HLA-B alleles of most subjects were reportedly made from TCR beta sequences. The classifier reportedly diagnosed cytomegalovirus status with high specificity and sensitivity. At a 0.05 false discovery rate, a later analysis found roughly 17,000 TCR beta sequences to be associated with HLA alleles. Earlier results showed most TCR beta V segments being productive about 87% or about 30% of the time.

Comment on this clone: Its antigen remains unidentified.

Researchers ran the PCR with 60 Vbeta and 13 Jbeta primers. Produced via immunoSEQ multiplex PCR; TCRdb's table is partial and in-frame only. In the table there are fewer than 150,000 clones, around 83% of which are singletons. The V and J ends lost 5 bases and 6 bases, in that order; junction bases with no gene match: 8. The germline V gene encodes CDR1 SNHLY and CDR2 FYNNEI. The CDR3 runs 15 residues. The sequencing sample was made of PBMCs. The chain links TRBV2 to TRBJ2-3; the match to TRBD2 covers 10 bases. This TCR came from a woman aged 25-40 years in good health and CMV-seropositive. The CDR3 region is CASSPLAGEGDTQYF. The CDR3, as DNA: TGTGCCAGCAGTCCTCTAGCGGGAGAGGGGGATACGCAGTATTTT.